This T cell receptor beta chain emerged from a study of blood T cell repertoires in COVID-19. Study summary: Acute-phase and convalescent COVID-19 samples originated in the United States, Italy and Spain. Sources were T cells, B-cell-depleted T cells, or PBMCs; the material itself was cDNA or gDNA.

Authors' data handling: Reference gene primer amplification yielded estimated nucleated cell counts. Profiled with immunoSEQ multiplex PCR; TCRdb holds only in-frame clones, not every one. That table supplies the V and J calls and clone size; D and trimming were determined from the DNA. The sample includes roughly 63,000 clones, 74% of them seen just once. This clone was counted many times. Trimming left V 2 bases short and J 2 bases short, with 10 bases between. From germline, CDR1 is SGHAT and CDR2 FQDESV (reference sequence). The CDR3 has 14 amino acids. Input material: peripheral blood. The chain is built from TRBV11-1 and TRBJ2-7; D perhaps matches TRBD1 (6 bases). This TCR came from a woman of 80 years or more with acute or convalescent COVID-19. CDR3 sequence: CASSLPGQPYEQYF. The CDR3 nucleotides are TGTGCCAGCAGCTTACCAGGACAGCCCTACGAGCAGTACTTC.